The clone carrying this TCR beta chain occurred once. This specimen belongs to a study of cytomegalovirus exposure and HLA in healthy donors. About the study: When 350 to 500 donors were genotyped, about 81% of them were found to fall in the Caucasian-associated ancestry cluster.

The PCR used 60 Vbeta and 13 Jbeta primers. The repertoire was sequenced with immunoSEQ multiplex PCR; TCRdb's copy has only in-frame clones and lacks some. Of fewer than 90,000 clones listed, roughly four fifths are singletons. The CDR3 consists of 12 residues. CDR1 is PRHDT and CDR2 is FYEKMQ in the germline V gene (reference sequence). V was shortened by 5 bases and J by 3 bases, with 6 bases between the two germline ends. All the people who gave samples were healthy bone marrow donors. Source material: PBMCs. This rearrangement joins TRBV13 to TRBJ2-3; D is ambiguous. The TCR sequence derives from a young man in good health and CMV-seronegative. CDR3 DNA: TGTGCCAGCAGCCCGGTTACAGATACGCAGTATTTT. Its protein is CASSPVTDTQYF.